This T cell receptor (beta chain) was sequenced in a study of cytomegalovirus exposure and HLA in healthy donors. Concerning this clone: Its antigen is unknown.

Study outcomes and limitations: There were some V segments, including TRBV6-2 and TRBV6-3, excluded as indistinguishable. High specificity and sensitivity for cytomegalovirus status were reported for the classifier. For most subjects, TCR beta sequences were reported to predict HLA-A and HLA-B alleles with accuracy. Evidence from a later analysis indicated that most CMV-associated TCR beta chains looked HLA-restricted.

The CDR3 is 12 residues long. The V end lost 5 bases, the J end lost 6 bases, and 8 bases lay between the germline ends. The V gene's germline CDR1 is SGHTA and CDR2 FQGNSA. The primer mix had 60 Vbeta and 13 Jbeta primers. The method was immunoSEQ multiplex PCR; TCRdb's version includes in-frame clones alone and lacks a portion of them. There are some 130,000 clones in the sample; about 74% occur only once, and over 2% lies in the top ten. The sequencing sample was made of PBMCs. This receptor was obtained from a man aged 25-45 years in good health and CMV-seronegative. The chain combines TRBV7-2 with TRBJ2-1, with no clear D. This CDR3 reads CASSRVFNEQFF. CDR3 coding DNA: TGTGCCAGCAGCCGGGTGTTCAATGAGCAGTTCTTC.